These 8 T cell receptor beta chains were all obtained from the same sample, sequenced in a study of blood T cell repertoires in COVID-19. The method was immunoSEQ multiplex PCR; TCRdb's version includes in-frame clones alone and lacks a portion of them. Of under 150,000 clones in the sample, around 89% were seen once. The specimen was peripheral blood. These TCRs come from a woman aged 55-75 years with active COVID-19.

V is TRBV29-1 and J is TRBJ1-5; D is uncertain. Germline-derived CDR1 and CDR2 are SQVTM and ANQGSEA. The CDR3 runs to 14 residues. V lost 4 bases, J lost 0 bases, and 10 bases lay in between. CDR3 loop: CSVGTGISNQPQHF. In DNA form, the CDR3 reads TGCAGCGTTGGGACTGGGATTAGCAATCAGCCCCAGCATTTT.

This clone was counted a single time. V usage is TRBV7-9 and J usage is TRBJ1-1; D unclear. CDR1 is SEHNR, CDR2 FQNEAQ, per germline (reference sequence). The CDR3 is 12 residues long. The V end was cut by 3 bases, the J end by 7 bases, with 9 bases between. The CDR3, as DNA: TGTGCCAGCAGCTTCGCGACGGGTGAAGCTTTCTTT. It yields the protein CASSFATGEAFF. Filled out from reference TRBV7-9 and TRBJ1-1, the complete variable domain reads DTGVSQNPRHKITKRGQNVTFRCDPISEHNRLYWYRQTLGQGPEFLTYFQNEAQLEKSRLLSDRFSAERPKGSFSTLEIQRTEQGDSAMYLCASSFATGEAFFGQGTRLTVV.

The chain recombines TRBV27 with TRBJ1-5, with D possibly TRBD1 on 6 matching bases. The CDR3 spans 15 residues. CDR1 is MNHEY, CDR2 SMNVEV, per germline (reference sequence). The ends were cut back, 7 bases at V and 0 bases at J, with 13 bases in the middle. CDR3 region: CASNDRSYSNQPQHF. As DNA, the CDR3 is TGTGCCAGCAATGACAGGTCCTATAGCAATCAGCCCCAGCATTTT.

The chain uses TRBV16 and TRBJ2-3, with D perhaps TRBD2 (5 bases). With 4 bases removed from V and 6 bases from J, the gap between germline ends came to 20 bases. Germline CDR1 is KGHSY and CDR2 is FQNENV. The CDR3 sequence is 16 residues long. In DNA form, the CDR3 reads TGTGCCAGCAGCCCGGACCCGCGGGCTTTAGAGGATACGCAGTATTTT. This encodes CASSPDPRALEDTQYF.

CDR3 amino acids: CASSSLPSGGPYEQYF. CDR3 DNA sequence: TGTGCCAGCAGCTCCCTTCCTAGCGGGGGACCCTACGAGCAGTACTTC. The chain has TRBV7-2 and TRBJ2-7; TRBD2 matches at 10 bases. The CDR3 length is 16 residues. The germline V gene encodes CDR1 SGHTA and CDR2 FQGNSA. V dropped 4 bases and J dropped 2; count of bases not matched to a gene: 8. The whole variable domain, filled in from reference TRBV7-2 and TRBJ2-7, reads GAGVSQSPSNKVTEKGKDVELRCDPISGHTALYWYRQSLGQGLEFLIYFQGNSAPDKSGLPSDRFSAERTGGSVSTLTIQRTQQEDSAVYLCASSSLPSGGPYEQYFGPGTRLTVT.

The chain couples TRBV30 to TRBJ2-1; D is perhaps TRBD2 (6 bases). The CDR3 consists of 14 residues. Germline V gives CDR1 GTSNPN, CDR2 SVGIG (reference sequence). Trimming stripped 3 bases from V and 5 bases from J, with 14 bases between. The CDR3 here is CAWRGGLSNNEQFF. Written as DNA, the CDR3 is TGTGCCTGGAGGGGGGGACTTTCAAACAATGAGCAGTTCTTC.

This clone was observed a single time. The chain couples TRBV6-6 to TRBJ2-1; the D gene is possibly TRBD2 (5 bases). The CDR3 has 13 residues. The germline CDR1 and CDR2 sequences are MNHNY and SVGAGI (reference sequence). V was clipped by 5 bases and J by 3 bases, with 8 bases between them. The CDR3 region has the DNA TGTGCCAGCAGTCGGACTTACTACAATGAGCAGTTCTTC. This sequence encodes CASSRTYYNEQFF.

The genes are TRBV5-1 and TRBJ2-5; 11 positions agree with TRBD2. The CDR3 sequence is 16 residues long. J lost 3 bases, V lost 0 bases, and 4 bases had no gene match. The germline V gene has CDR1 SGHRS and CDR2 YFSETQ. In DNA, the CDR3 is TGCGCCAGCAGCTTGGCTCCGGGACTAGCGGAAGAGACCCAGTACTTC. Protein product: CASSLAPGLAEETQYF.